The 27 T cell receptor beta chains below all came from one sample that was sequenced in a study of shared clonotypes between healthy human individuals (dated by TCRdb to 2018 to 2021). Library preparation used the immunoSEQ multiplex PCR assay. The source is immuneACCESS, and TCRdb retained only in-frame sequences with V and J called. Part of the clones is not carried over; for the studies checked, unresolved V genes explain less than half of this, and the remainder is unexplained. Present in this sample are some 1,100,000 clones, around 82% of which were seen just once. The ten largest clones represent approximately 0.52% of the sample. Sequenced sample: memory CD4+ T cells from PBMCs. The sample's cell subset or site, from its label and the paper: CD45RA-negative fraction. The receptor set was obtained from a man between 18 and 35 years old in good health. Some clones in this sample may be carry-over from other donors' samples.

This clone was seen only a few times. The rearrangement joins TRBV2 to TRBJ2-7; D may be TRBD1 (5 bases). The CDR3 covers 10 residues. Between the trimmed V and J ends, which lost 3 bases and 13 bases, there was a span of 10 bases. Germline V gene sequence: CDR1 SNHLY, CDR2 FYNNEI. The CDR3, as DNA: TGTGCCAGCAGTGATGGGGCCTCCTACTTC. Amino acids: CASSDGASYF.

CDR3 coding DNA: TGTGCCAGCAGTGAAGCGCTTCTACCCCTTACAGATACGCAGTATTTT. This translates into CASSEALLPLTDTQYF. The gene calls are TRBV6-1 and TRBJ2-3; D not resolved. The V gene lost 0 bases and the J gene lost 3 bases, with 13 bases spanning the gap. CDR3 length: 16 amino acids. The germline V gene encodes CDR1 MNHNS and CDR2 SASEGT.

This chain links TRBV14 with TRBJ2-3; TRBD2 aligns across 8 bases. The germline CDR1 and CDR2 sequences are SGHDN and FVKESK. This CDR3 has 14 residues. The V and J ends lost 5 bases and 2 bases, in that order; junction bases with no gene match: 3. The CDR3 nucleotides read TGTGCCAGCAGCTTAGCGGGACCCACAGATACGCAGTATTTT. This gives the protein CASSLAGPTDTQYF.

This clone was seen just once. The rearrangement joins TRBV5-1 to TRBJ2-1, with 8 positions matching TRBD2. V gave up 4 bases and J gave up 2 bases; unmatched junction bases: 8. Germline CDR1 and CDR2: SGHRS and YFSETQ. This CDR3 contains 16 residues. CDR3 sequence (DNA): TGCGCCAGCAGCCCGCGTAGCGGGGCAACCTACAATGAGCAGTTCTTC. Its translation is CASSPRSGATYNEQFF.

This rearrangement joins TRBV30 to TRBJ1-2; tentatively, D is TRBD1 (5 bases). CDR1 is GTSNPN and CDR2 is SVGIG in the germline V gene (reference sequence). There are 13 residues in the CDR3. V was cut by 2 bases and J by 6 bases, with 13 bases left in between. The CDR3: CAWSMAQGDGYTF. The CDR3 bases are TGTGCCTGGAGTATGGCCCAGGGTGATGGCTACACCTTC.

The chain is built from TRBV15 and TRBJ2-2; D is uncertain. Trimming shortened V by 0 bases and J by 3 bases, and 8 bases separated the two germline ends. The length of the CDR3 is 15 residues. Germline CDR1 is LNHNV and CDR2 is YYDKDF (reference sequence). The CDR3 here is CATSRDYGYTGELFF. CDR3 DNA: TGTGCCACCAGCAGAGACTACGGGTACACCGGGGAGCTGTTTTTT.

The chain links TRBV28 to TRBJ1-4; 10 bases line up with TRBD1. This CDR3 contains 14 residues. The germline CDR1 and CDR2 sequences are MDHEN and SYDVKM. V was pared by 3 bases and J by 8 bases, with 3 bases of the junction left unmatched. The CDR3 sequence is CASSFLDRGEKLFF. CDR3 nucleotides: TGTGCCAGCAGTTTTTTGGACAGGGGGGAAAAACTGTTTTTT.

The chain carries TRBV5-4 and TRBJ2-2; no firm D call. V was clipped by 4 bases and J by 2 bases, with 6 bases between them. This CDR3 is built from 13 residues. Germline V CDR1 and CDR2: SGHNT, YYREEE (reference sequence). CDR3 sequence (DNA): TGTGCCAGCAGCGCAGTAAACACCGGGGAGCTGTTTTTT. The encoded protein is CASSAVNTGELFF.

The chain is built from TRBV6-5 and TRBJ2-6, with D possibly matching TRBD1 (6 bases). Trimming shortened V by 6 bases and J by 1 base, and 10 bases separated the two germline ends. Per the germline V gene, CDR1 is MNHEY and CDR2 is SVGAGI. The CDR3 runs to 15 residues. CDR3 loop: CASRMTGSGANVLTF. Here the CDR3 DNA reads TGTGCCAGCAGGATGACAGGTTCTGGGGCCAACGTCCTGACTTTC.

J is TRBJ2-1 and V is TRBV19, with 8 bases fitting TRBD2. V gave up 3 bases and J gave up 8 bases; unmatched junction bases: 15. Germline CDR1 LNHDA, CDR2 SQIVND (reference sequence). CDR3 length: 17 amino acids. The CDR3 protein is CASSIKPSGSLWDEQFF. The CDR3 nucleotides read TGTGCCAGTAGTATCAAGCCTAGCGGGTCGTTGTGGGATGAGCAGTTCTTC. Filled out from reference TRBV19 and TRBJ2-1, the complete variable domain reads DGGITQSPKYLFRKEGQNVTLSCEQNLNHDAMYWYRQDPGQGLRLIYYSQIVNDFQKGDIAEGYSVSREKKESFPLTVTSAQKNPTAFYLCASSIKPSGSLWDEQFFGPGTRLTVL.

Here the CDR3 reads CASSIGGHGDYGYTF. The CDR3 nucleotides are TGTGCCAGTAGTATTGGGGGGCATGGCGACTATGGCTACACCTTC. The chain carries TRBV19 and TRBJ1-2; maybe TRBD1 (6 bases). This CDR3 has 15 amino acids. Trimming took off 3 bases at V and 3 bases at J, with 14 bases between the two ends. Germline CDR1 reads LNHDA; CDR2 reads SQIVND (reference sequence).

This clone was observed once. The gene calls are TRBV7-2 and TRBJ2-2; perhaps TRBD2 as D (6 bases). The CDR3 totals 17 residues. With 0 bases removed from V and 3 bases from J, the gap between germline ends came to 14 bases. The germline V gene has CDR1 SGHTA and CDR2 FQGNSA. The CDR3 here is CASSLASASAYTGELFF. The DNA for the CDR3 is TGTGCCAGCAGCTTAGCGTCGGCTAGCGCCTACACCGGGGAGCTGTTTTTT.

The CDR3 region has the DNA TGTGCCAGCGGGCCTCATTACTCCTACAATGAGCAGTTCTTC. Its translation: CASGPHYSYNEQFF. The rearrangement uses TRBV28 and TRBJ2-1, with D uncertain. Looked up from germline, CDR1 is MDHEN and CDR2 is SYDVKM. CDR3 length: 14 residues. V dropped 8 bases and J dropped 0 bases, with 11 bases sitting between them. The full variable domain, completed using reference TRBV28 and TRBJ2-1, is DVKVTQSSRYLVKRTGEKVFLECVQDMDHENMFWYRQDPGLGLRLIYFSYDVKMKEKGDIPEGYSVSREKKERFSLILESASTNQTSMYLCASGPHYSYNEQFFGPGTRLTVL.

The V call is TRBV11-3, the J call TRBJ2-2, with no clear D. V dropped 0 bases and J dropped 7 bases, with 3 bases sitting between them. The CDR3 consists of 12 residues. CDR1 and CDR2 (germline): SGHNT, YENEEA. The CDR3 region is CASSLDGGELFF. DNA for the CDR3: TGTGCCAGCAGCTTAGACGGCGGGGAGCTGTTTTTT.

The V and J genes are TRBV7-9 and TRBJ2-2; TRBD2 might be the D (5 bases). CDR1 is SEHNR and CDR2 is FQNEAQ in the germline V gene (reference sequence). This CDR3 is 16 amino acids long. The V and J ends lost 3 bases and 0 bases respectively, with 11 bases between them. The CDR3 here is CASSFAVTTNTGELFF. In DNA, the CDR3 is TGTGCCAGCAGCTTTGCAGTGACTACGAACACCGGGGAGCTGTTTTTT.

CDR3 DNA sequence: TGTGCCAGCAGCTTAGACCCCTTGGATGGCTACACCTTC. Amino acid sequence: CASSLDPLDGYTF. The genes are TRBV7-9 and TRBJ1-2, with D unresolved. This CDR3 has 13 amino acids. CDR1 SEHNR and CDR2 FQNEAQ come from the germline V gene (reference sequence). Trimming pared 1 base from V and 6 bases from J, leaving 9 bases between.

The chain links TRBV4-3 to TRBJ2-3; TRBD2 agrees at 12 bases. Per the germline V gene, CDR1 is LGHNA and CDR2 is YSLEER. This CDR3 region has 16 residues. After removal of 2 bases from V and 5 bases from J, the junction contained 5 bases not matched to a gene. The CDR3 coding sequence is TGCGCCAGCAGCCAACTGACTAGCGGGAGTGGAGATACGCAGTATTTT. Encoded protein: CASSQLTSGSGDTQYF.

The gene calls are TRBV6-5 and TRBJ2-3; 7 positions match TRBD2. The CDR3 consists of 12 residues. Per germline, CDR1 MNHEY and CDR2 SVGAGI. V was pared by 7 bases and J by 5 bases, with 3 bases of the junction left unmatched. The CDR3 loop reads CASKGGKDTQYF. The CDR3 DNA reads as TGTGCCAGCAAGGGAGGGAAAGATACGCAGTATTTT.

In DNA form, the CDR3 reads TGCAGCGCCTTTAGCGGGGGAGGTAGGGAGACCCAGTACTTC. Translated: CSAFSGGGRETQYF. The rearrangement joins TRBV29-1 to TRBJ2-5; TRBD2 agrees at 9 bases. The CDR3 consists of 14 residues. Looked up from germline, CDR1 is SQVTM and CDR2 is ANQGSEA. Trimming removed 7 bases from V and 5 bases from J; junction bases left unmatched: 11. Complete variable domain (other parts from reference TRBV29-1 and TRBJ2-5): SAVISQKPSRDICQRGTSLTIQCQVDSQVTMMFWYRQQPGQSLTLIATANQGSEATYESGFVIDKFPISRPNLTFSTLTVSNMSPEDSSIYLCSAFSGGGRETQYFGPGTRLLVL.

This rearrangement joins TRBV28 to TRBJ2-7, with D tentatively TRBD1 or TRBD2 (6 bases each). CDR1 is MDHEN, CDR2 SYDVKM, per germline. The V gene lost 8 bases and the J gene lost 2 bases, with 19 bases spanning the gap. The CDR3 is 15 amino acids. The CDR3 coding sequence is TGTGCCAGCTCCCGGGCGGGACACTTAACCTACGAGCAGTACTTC. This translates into CASSRAGHLTYEQYF.

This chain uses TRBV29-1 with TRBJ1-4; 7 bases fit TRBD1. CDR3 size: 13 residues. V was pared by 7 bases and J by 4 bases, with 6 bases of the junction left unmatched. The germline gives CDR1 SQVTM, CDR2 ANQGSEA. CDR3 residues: CSAGQANNEKLFF. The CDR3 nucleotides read TGCAGCGCTGGACAGGCGAATAATGAAAAACTGTTTTTT. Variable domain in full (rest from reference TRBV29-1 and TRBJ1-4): SAVISQKPSRDICQRGTSLTIQCQVDSQVTMMFWYRQQPGQSLTLIATANQGSEATYESGFVIDKFPISRPNLTFSTLTVSNMSPEDSSIYLCSAGQANNEKLFFGSGTQLSVL.

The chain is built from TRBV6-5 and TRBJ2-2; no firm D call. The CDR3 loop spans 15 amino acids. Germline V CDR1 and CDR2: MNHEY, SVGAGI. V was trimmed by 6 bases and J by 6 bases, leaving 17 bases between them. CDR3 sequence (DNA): TGTGCCAGCAGGACGCCAGGCGCCCCATCCGGGGAGCTGTTTTTT. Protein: CASRTPGAPSGELFF.

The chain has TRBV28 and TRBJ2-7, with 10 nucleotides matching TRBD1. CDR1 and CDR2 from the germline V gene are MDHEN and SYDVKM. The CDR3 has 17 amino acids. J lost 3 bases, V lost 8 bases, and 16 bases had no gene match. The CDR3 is CASLGHRPGQGNYEQYF. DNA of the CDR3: TGTGCCAGCCTTGGACACCGGCCGGGACAGGGGAACTACGAGCAGTACTTC.

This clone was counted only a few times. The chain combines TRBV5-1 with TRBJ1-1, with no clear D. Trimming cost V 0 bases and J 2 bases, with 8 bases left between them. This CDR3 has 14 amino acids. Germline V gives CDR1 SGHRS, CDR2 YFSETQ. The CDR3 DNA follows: TGCGCCAGCAGCTTGGTATTGGCCAACACTGAAGCTTTCTTT. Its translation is CASSLVLANTEAFF.

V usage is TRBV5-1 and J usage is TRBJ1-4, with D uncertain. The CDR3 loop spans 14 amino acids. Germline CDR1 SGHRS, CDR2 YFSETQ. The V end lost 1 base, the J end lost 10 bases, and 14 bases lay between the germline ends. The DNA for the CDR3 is TGCGCCAGCAGCTTGACAGTGTCAGGAGGAAAACTGTTTTTT. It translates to CASSLTVSGGKLFF.

CDR3 sequence (DNA): TGTGCCAGCTCACCGGAGATGAATCAGCCCCAGCATTTT. This encodes CASSPEMNQPQHF. V and J are TRBV18 and TRBJ1-5; the D is unclear. CDR1 KGHSH and CDR2 LQKENI come from the germline V gene. The CDR3 loop spans 13 amino acids. Trimming shortened V by 3 bases and J by 4 bases, and 7 bases separated the two germline ends.

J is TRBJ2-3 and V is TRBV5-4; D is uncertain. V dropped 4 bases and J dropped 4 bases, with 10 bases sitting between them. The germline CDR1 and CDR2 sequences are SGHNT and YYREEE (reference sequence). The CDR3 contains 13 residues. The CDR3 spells CASSASLADTQYF. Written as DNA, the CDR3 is TGTGCCAGCAGCGCCTCCCTTGCAGATACGCAGTATTTT.